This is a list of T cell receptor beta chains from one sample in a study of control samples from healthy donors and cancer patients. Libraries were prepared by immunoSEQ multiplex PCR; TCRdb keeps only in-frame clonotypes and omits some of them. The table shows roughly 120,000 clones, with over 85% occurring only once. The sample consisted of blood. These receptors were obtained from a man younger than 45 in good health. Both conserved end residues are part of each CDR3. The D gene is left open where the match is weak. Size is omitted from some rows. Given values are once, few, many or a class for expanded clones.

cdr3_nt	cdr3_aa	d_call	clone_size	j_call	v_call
TGCGCCAGCAGCTGGACAGGGCTGAACACTGAAGCTTTCTTT	CASSWTGLNTEAFF	TRBD1	.	TRBJ1-1	TRBV10-2
TGCGCCAGCAGCCGAGGGGACACCGGCCCCAACGAGCAGTACTTC	CASSRGDTGPNEQYF	.	many	TRBJ2-7	TRBV5-1
TGTGCCAGCAGCTCTACGGGACAGGGGAGCACTGAAGCTTTCTTT	CASSSTGQGSTEAFF	TRBD1	.	TRBJ1-1	TRBV5-4
TGTGCCAGTACCCGCGGGCAAGACCAAGAGACCCAGTACTTC	CASTRGQDQETQYF	.	.	TRBJ2-5	TRBV19
TGCAGCGTTAGACGGTTACAAGAGACCCAGTACTTC	CSVRRLQETQYF	.	.	TRBJ2-5	TRBV29-1
TGTGCCATCAGTGGGACAGGGAACACTGAAGCTTTCTTT	CAISGTGNTEAFF	TRBD1	.	TRBJ1-1	TRBV10-3
TGCGCCAGCAGCTTAAGCCCCGGGAGTTCCCTCAGTGGCTACACCTTC	CASSLSPGSSLSGYTF	.	.	TRBJ1-2	TRBV5-1
TGTGCCAGCAGCTTCACGAACAGGGGTCCGAACACTGAAGCTTTCTTT	CASSFTNRGPNTEAFF	TRBD1	.	TRBJ1-1	TRBV5-5
TGTGCCAGCAGTTACTCGGGGGGTAATGAAAAACTGTTTTTT	CASSYSGGNEKLFF	.	.	TRBJ1-4	TRBV6-5
TGTGCCAGTAGTCCTTCGACAGGCTCCTATGGCTACACCTTC	CASSPSTGSYGYTF	.	.	TRBJ1-2	TRBV19
TGCGCCAGCAGCCAAGGACTAGCGGGGGGGCCGAGGGCAGATACGCAGTATTTT	CASSQGLAGGPRADTQYF	TRBD2	.	TRBJ2-3	TRBV5-1
TGCAGCGTTGGTGGCCTCGGGAACACTGAAGCTTTCTTT	CSVGGLGNTEAFF	.	once	TRBJ1-1	TRBV29-1
TGTGCCAGCAGTCCCTCAACGGGGTCTGGAAACACCATATATTTT	CASSPSTGSGNTIYF	.	.	TRBJ1-3	TRBV4-2
TGTGCCAGCAGCTTTGGGACAGGGTTCGACAATGAGCAGTTCTTC	CASSFGTGFDNEQFF	TRBD1	.	TRBJ2-1	TRBV5-5
TGTGCCAGCAGCTTAGGAAGGATCGGGGGCTATGGCTACACCTTC	CASSLGRIGGYGYTF	.	.	TRBJ1-2	TRBV11-2
TGTGCCAGCACCCAAGGGATCATCTCTGAAGCTTTCTTT	CASTQGIISEAFF	.	.	TRBJ1-1	TRBV6-6
TGCGCCAGCAGCTTGGAGGGGACTAGCGGGGGATACGAGCAGTACTTC	CASSLEGTSGGYEQYF	TRBD2	.	TRBJ2-7	TRBV5-1
TGTGCCAGCAGTGAAGCGGGGGAACTCTCGTATGGCTACACCTTC	CASSEAGELSYGYTF	.	.	TRBJ1-2	TRBV6-1
TGTGCCACCAGTGACTCCCCTCCCGGCCAGAATGGCTACACCTTC	CATSDSPPGQNGYTF	.	once	TRBJ1-2	TRBV24-1
TGTGCCAGCAGTTACCAGGGGGATGGTGGCTACACCTTC	CASSYQGDGGYTF	TRBD1	.	TRBJ1-2	TRBV6-6
TGTGCCAGCAGCTTGACCCCGCTAGCGACAGATACGCAGTATTTT	CASSLTPLATDTQYF	.	.	TRBJ2-3	TRBV7-2
TGTGCCACCAGTGAACAGGGGGCGCTGGGTGGCTACACCTTC	CATSEQGALGGYTF	TRBD1	.	TRBJ1-2	TRBV24-1
TGTGCCAGCAGTTCAGCCGGAAACACCATATATTTT	CASSSAGNTIYF	.	.	TRBJ1-3	TRBV27
TGCGCCAGCAGCTTGGTACTAGCGGGGGGTCAAGAGACCCAGTACTTC	CASSLVLAGGQETQYF	TRBD2	.	TRBJ2-5	TRBV5-1
TGTGCCAGCAGCTTAGTGGGGGACGGCTACACCTTC	CASSLVGDGYTF	.	few	TRBJ1-2	TRBV7-9
TGTGCCAGCAGTGAGTCAAGATGGGGTAATTCACCCCTCCACTTT	CASSESRWGNSPLHF	.	once	TRBJ1-6	TRBV28